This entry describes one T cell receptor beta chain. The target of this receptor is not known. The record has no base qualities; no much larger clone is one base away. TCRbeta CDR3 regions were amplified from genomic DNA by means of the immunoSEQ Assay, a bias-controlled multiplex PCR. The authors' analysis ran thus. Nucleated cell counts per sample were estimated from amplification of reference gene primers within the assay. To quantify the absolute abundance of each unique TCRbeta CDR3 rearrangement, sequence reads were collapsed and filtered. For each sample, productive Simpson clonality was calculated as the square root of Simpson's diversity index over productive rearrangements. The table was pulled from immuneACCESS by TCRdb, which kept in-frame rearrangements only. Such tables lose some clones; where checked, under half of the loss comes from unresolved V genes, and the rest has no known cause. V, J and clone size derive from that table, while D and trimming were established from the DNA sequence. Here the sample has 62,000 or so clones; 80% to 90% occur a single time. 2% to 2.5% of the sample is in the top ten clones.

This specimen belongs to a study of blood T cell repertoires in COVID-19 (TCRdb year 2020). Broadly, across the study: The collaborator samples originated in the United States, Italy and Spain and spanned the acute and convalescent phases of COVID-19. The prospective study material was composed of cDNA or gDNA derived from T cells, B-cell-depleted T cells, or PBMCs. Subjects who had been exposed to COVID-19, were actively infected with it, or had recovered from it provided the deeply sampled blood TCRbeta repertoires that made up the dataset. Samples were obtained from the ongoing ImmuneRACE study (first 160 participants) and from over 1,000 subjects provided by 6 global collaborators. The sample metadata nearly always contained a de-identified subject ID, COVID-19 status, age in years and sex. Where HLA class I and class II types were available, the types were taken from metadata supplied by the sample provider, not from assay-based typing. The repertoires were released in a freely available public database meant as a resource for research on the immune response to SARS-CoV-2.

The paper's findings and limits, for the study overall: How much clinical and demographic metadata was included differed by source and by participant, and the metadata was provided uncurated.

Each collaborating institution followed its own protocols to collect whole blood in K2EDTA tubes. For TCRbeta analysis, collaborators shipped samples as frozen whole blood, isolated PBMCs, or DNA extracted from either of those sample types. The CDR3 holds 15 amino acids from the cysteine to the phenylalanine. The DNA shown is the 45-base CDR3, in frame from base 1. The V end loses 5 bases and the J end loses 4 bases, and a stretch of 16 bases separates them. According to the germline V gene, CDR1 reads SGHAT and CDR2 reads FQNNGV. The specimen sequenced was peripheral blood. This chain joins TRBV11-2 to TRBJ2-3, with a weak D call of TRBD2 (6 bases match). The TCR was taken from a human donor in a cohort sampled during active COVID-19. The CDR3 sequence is CASSPWTGEADTQYF. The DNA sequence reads TGTGCCAGCAGCCCTTGGACTGGGGAGGCAGATACGCAGTATTTT.